This TCR beta chain came from a study of post-analysis software for immune sequencing data. Study-wide background: The cohort encompassed relapsing-remitting, secondary progressive and progressive-relapsing multiple sclerosis disease courses.

General study results and limits: Relative to controls, patients with multiple sclerosis showed significantly lower normalized Chao1 diversity. Higher frequency in patients than in controls was seen for 5 or 6 TRBV segments, with TRBV5-6, TRBV5-1 and TRBV20-1 among them. Samples prepared in the same batch strongly co-clustered by F measure.

This clonotype has more than one count but fewer than ten. Its antigen is unidentified. Every TCR beta cDNA library bore unique molecular identifiers. There were roughly 0.9 to 10 million T cells, and 510,000 or so cDNA molecules came from them. In TCRdb, the PCR reads were re-called with MiXCR into one record per CDR3 protein. The data contain approximately 730,000 distinct CDR3 sequences, 25% to 30% of them singletons. Germline CDR1 reads LNHDA; CDR2 reads SQIVND (reference sequence). This CDR3 contains 18 residues. V shed 5 bases and J 4 bases; nucleotides not matched to a gene: 19. The sequence was collected from a girl aged 5 to 17 with multiple sclerosis. The sequenced sample consisted of blood. The chain employs TRBV19 and TRBJ1-2; the match to TRBD1 covers 7 bases. As DNA, the CDR3 is TGTGCCAGTAGTGTGAGACCGGGACAGAGGCCTCTCGGCTATGGCTACACCTTC. Protein sequence: CASSVRPGQRPLGYGYTF.